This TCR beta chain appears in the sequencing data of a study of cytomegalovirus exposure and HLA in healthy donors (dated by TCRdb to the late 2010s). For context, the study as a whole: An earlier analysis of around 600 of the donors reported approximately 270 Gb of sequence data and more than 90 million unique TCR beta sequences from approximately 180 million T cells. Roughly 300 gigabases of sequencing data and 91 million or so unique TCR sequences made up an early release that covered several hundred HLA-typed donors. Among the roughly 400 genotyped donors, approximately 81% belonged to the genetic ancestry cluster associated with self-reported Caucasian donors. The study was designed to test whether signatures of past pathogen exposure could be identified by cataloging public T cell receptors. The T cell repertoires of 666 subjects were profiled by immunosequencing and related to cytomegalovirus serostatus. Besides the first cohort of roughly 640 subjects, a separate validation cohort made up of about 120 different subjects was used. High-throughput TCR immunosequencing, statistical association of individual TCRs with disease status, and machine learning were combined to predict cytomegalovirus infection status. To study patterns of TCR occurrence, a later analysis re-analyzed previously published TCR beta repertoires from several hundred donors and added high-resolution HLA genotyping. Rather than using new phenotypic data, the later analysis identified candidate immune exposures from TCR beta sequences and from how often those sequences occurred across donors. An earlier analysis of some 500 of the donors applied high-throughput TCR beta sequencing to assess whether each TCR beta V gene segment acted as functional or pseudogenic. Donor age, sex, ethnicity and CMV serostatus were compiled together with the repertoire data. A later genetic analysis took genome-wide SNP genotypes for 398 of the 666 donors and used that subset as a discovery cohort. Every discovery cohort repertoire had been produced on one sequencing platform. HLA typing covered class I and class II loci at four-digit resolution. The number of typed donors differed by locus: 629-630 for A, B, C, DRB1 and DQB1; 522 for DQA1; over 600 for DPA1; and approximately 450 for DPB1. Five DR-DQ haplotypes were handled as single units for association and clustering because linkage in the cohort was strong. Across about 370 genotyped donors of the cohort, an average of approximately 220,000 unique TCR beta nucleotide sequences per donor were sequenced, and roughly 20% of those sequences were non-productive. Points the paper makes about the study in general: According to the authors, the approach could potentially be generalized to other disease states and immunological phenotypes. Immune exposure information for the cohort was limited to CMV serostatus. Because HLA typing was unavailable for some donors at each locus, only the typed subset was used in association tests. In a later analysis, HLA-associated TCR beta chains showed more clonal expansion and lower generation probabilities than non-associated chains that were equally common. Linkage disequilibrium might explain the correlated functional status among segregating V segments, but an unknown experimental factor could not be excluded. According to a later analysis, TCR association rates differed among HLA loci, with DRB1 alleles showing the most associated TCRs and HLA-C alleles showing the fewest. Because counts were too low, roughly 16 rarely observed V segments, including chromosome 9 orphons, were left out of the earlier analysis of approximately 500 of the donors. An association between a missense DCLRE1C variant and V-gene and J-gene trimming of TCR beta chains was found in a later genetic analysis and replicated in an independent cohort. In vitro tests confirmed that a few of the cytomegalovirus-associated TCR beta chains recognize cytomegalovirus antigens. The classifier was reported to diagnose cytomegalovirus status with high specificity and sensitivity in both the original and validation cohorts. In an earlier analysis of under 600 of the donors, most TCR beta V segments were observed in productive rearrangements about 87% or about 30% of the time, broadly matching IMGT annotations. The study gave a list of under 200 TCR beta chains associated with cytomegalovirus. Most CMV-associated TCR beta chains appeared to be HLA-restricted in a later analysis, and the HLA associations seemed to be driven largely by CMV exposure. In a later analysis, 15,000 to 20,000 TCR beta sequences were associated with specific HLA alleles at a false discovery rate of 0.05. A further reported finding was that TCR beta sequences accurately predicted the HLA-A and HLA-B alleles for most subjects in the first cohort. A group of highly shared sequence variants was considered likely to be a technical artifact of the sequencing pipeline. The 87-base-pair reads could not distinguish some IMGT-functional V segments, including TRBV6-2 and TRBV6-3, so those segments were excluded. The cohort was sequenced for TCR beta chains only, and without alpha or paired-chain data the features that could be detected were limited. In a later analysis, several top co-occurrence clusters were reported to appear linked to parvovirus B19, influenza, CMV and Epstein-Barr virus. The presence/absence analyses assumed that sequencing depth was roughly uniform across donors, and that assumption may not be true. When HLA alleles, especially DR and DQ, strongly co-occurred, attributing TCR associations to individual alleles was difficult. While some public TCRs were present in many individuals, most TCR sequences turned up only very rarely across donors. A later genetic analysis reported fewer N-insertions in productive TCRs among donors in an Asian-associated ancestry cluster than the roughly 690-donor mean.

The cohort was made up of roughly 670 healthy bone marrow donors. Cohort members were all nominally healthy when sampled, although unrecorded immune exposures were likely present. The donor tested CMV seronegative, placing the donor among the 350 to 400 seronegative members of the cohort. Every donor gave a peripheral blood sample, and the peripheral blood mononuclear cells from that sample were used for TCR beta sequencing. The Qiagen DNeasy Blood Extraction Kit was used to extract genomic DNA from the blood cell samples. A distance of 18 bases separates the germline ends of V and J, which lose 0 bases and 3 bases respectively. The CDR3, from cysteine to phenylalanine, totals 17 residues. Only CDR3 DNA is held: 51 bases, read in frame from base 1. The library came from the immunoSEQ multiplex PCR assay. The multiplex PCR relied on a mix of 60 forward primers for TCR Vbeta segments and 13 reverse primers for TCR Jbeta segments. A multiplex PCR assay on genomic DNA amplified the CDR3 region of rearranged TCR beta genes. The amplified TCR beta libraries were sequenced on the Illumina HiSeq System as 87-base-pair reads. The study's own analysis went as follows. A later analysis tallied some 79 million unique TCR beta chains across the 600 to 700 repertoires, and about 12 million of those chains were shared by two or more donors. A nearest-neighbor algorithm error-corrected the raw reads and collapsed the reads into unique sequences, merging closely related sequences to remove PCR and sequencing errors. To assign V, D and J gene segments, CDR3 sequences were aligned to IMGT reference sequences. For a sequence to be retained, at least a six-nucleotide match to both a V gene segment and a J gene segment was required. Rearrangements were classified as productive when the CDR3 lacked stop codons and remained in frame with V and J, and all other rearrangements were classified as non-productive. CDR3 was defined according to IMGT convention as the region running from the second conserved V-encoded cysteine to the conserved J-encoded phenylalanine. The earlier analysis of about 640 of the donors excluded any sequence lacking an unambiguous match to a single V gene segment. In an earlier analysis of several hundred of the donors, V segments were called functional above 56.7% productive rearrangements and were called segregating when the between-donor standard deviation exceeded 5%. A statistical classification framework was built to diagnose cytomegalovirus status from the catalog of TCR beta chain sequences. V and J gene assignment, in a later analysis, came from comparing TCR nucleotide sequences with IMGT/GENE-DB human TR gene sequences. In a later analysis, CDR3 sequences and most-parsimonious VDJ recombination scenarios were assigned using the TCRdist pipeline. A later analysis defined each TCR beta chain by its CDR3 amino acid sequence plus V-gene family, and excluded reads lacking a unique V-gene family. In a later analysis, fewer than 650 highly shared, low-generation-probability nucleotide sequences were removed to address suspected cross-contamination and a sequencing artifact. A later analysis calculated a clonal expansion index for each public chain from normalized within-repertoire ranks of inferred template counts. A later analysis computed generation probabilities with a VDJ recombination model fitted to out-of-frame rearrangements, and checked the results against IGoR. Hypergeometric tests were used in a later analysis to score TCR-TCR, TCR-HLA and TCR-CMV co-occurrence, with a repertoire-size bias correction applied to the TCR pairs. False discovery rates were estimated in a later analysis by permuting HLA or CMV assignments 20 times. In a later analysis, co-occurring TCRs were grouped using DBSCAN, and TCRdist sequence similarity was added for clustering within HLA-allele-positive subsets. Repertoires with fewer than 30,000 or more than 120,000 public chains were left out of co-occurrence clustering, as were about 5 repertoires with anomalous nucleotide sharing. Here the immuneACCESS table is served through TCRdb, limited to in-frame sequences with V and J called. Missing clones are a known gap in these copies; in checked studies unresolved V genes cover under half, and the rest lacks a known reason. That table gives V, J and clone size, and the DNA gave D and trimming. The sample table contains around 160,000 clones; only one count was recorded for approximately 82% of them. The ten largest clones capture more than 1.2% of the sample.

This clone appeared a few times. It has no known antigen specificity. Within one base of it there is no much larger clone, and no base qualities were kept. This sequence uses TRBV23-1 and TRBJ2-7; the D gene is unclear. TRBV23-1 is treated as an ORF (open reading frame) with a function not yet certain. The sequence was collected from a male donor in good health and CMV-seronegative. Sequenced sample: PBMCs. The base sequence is TGCGCCAGCAGTCAATCGACGGCCGCGACTTTACTCTACGAGCAGTACTTC. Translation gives CASSQSTAATLLYEQYF.